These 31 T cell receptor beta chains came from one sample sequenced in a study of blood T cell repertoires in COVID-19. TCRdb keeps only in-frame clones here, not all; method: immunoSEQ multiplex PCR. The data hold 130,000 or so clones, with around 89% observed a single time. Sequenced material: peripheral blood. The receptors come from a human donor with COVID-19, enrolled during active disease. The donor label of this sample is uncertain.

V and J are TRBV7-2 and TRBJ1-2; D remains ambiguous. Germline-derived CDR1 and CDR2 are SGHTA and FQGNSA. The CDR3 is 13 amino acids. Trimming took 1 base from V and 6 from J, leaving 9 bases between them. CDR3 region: CASSLVLGDGYTF. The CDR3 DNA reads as TGTGCCAGCAGCTTAGTTCTCGGGGATGGCTACACCTTC.

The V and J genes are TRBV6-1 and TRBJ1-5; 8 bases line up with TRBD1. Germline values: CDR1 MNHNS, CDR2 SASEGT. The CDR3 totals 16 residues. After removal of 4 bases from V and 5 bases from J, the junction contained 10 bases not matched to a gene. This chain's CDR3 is CASSAIGQGGDQPQHF. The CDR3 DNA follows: TGTGCCAGCAGTGCAATAGGACAGGGCGGGGATCAGCCCCAGCATTTT.

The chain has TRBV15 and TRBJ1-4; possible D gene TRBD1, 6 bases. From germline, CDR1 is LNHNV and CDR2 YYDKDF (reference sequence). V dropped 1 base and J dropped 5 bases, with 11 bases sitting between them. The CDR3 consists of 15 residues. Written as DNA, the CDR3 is TGTGCCACCAGCAGAGGTCGGCAGGGGAATGAAAAACTGTTTTTT. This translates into CATSRGRQGNEKLFF.

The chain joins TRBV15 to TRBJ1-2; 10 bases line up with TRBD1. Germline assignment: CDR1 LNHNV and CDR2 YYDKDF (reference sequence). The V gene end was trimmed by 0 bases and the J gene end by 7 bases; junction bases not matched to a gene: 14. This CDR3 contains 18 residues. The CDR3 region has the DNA TGTGCCACCAGCAGAGAGCCAGCCTGGACAGGGGGGGTAGGTGGCTACACCTTC. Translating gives CATSREPAWTGGVGGYTF.

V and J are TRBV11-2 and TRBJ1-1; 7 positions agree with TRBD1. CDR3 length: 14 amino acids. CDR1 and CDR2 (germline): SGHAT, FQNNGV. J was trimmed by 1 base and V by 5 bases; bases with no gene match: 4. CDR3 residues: CASSLQGGNTEAFF. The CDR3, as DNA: TGTGCCAGCAGCCTCCAGGGGGGGAACACTGAAGCTTTCTTT.

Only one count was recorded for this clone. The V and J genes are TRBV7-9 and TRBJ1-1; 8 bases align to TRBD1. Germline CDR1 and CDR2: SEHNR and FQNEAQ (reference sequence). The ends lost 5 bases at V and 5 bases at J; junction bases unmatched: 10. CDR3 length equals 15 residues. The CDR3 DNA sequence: TGTGCCAGCAGCCTTCCAGCAGGGGGCGGGACTGAAGCTTTCTTT. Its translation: CASSLPAGGGTEAFF.

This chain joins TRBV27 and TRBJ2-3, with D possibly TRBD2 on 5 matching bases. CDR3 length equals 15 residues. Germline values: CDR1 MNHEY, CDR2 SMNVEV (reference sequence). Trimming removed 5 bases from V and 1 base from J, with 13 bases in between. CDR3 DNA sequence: TGTGCCAGCAGTCCCCTGGCGGGTCGCACAGATACGCAGTATTTT. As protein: CASSPLAGRTDTQYF.

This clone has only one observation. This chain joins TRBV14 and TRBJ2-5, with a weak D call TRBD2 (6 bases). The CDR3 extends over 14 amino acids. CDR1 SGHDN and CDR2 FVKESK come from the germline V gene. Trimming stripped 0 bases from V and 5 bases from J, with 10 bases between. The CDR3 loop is CASSQDWGDETQYF. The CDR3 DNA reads TGTGCCAGCAGCCAAGATTGGGGGGATGAGACCCAGTACTTC.

In DNA, the CDR3 is TGTGCCAGCTCACCTTTCCGGGACAGTACCCCATCTGGAAACACCATATATTTT. This encodes CASSPFRDSTPSGNTIYF. The chain has TRBV18 and TRBJ1-3, with 7 positions matching TRBD1. This CDR3 spans 18 amino acids. Per germline, CDR1 KGHSH and CDR2 LQKENI. V lost 3 bases, J lost 1 base, and 12 bases stayed unmatched.

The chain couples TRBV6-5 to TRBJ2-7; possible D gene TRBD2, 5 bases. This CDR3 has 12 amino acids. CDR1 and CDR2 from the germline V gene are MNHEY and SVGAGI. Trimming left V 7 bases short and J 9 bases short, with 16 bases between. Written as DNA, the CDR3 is TGTGCCAGCACAAACCCGGGAAAGTGGCAGTACTTC. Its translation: CASTNPGKWQYF.

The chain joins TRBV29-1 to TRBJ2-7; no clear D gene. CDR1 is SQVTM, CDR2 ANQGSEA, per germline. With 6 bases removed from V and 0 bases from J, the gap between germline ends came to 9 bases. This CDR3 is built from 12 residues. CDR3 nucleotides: TGCAGCGTGTACAGTAACTCCTACGAGCAGTACTTC. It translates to CSVYSNSYEQYF.

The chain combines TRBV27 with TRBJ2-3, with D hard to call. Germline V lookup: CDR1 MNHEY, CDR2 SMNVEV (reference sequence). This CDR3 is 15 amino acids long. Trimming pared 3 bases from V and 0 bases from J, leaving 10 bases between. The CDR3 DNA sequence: TGTGCCAGCAGTTTGCGGCATTCTAGCACAGATACGCAGTATTTT. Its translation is CASSLRHSSTDTQYF.

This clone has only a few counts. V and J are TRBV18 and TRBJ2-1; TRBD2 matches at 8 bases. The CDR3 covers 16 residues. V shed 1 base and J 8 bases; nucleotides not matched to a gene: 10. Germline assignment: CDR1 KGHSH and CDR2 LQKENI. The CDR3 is CASSPLEVRGDDEQFF. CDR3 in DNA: TGTGCCAGCTCACCACTCGAAGTGCGGGGGGACGATGAGCAGTTCTTC.

The CDR3 region has the DNA TGCGCCAGCAGCTTGTCCCTCGGCGGAGTGAGCACAGATACGCAGTATTTT. Translated: CASSLSLGGVSTDTQYF. J is TRBJ2-3 and V is TRBV5-1, with D unclear. Trimming removed 1 base at V and 0 bases at J, with 15 bases between. CDR1 and CDR2 from the germline V gene are SGHRS and YFSETQ. CDR3 length: 17 amino acids.

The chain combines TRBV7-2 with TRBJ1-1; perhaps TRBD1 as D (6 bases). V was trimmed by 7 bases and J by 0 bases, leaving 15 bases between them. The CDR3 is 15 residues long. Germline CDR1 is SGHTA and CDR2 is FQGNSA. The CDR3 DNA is TGTGCCAGCAACTCCAGGACAGTCATGAACACTGAAGCTTTCTTT. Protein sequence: CASNSRTVMNTEAFF. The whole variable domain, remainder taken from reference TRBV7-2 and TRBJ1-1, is GAGVSQSPSNKVTEKGKDVELRCDPISGHTALYWYRQSLGQGLEFLIYFQGNSAPDKSGLPSDRFSAERTGGSVSTLTIQRTQQEDSAVYLCASNSRTVMNTEAFFGQGTRLTVV.

The CDR3 coding sequence is TGTGCCAGCAGCTACTCGGGGGGGAGGGCCATGAATGAGCAGTTCTTC. It yields the protein CASSYSGGRAMNEQFF. The chain recombines TRBV13 with TRBJ2-1; 8 bases align to TRBD2. Germline CDR1 PRHDT, CDR2 FYEKMQ (reference sequence). The CDR3 extends over 16 amino acids. The trim removed 4 bases at V and 7 bases at J, leaving 12 bases unmatched.

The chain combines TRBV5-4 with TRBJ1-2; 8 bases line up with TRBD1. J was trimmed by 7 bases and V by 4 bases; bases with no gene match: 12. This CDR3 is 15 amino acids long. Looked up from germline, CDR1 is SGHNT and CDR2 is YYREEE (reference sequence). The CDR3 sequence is CASSPGQGASAGYTF. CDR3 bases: TGTGCCAGCAGCCCAGGTCAGGGGGCTTCCGCTGGCTACACCTTC.

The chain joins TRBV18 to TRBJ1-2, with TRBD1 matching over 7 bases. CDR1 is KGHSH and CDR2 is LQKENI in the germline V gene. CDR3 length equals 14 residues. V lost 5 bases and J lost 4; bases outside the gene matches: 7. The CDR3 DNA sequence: TGTGCCAGCTCAAGGACAGGAGGGTCCTATGGCTACACCTTC. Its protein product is CASSRTGGSYGYTF.

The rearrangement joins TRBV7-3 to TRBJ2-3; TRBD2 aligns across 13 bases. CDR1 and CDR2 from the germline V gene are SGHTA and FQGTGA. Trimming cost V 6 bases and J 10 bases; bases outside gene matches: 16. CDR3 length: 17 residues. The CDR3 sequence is CASSRGLAGASNEAQYF. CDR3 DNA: TGTGCCAGCAGTCGTGGACTAGCGGGGGCGTCAAATGAGGCGCAGTATTTT.

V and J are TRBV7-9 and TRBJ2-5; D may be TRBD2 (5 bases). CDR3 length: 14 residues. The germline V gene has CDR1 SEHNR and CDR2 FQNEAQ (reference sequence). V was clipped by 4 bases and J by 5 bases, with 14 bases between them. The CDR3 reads CASSSPRGWETQYF. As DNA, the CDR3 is TGTGCCAGCAGCTCCCCCCGCGGGTGGGAGACCCAGTACTTC.

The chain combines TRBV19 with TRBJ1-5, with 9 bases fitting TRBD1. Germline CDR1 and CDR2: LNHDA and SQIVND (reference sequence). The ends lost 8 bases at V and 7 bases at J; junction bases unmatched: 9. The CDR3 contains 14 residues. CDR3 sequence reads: CASSGTGMGQPQHF. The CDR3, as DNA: TGTGCCAGTTCCGGGACAGGGATGGGCCAGCCCCAGCATTTT. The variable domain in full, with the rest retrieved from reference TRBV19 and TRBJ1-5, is DGGITQSPKYLFRKEGQNVTLSCEQNLNHDAMYWYRQDPGQGLRLIYYSQIVNDFQKGDIAEGYSVSREKKESFPLTVTSAQKNPTAFYLCASSGTGMGQPQHFGDGTRLSIL.

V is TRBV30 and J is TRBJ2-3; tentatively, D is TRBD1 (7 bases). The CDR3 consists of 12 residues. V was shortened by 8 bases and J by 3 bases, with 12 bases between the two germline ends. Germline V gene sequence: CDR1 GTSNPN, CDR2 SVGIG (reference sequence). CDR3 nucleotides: TGTGCCCTCTCAGGGGGGACAGATACGCAGTATTTT. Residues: CALSGGTDTQYF.

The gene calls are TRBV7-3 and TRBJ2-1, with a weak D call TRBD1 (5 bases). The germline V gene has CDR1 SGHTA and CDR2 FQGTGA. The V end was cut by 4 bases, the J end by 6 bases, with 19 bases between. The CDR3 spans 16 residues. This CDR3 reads CASSSPNRQGGNEQFF. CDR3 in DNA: TGTGCCAGCAGCTCCCCCAACCGGCAGGGTGGCAATGAGCAGTTCTTC.

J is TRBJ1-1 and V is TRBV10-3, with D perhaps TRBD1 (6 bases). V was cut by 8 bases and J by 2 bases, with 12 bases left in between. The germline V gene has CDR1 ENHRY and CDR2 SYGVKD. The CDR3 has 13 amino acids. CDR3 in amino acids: CAIGQYGNTEAFF. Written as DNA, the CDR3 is TGTGCCATCGGACAGTACGGCAACACTGAAGCTTTCTTT.

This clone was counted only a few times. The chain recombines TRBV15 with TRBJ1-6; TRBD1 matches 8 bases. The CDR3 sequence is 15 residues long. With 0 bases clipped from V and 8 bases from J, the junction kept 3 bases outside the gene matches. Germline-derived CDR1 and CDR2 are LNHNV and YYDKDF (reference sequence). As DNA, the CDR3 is TGTGCCACCAGCAGAGAATCGACAGGGGATTCACCCCTCCACTTT. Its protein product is CATSRESTGDSPLHF. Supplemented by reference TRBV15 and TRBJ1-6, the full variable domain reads DAMVIQNPRYQVTQFGKPVTLSCSQTLNHNVMYWYQQKSSQAPKLLFHYYDKDFNNEADTPDNFQSRRPNTSFCFLDIRSPGLGDTAMYLCATSRESTGDSPLHFGNGTRLTVT.

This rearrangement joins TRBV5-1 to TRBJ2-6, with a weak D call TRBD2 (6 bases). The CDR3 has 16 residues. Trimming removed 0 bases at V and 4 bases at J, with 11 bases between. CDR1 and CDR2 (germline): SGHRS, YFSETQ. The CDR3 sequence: CASSLGAGNGANVLTF. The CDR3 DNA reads TGCGCCAGCAGCTTGGGGGCGGGGAACGGGGCCAACGTCCTGACTTTC.

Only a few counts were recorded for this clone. The CDR3 coding sequence is TGCGCCAGCAGCTTAGGGGCCTCTGGAAACACCATATATTTT. Its protein is CASSLGASGNTIYF. The gene calls are TRBV5-1 and TRBJ1-3, with D maybe TRBD1 (5 bases). The CDR3 runs 14 residues. Deletions cut 2 bases from V and 0 bases from J, with 6 bases between. CDR1 and CDR2 (germline): SGHRS, YFSETQ.

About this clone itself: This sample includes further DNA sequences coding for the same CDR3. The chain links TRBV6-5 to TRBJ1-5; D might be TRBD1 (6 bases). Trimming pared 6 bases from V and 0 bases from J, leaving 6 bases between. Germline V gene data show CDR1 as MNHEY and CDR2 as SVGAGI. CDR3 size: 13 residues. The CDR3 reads CASRQGSNQPQHF. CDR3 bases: TGTGCCAGCAGACAGGGTAGCAATCAGCCCCAGCATTTT.

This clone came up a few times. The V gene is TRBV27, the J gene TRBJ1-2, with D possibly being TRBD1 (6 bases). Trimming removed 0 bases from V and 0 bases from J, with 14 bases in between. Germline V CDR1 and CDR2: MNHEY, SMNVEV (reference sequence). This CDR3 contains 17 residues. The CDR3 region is CASSLSTGDTANYGYTF. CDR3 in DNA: TGTGCCAGCAGTTTATCGACAGGTGACACGGCTAACTATGGCTACACCTTC.

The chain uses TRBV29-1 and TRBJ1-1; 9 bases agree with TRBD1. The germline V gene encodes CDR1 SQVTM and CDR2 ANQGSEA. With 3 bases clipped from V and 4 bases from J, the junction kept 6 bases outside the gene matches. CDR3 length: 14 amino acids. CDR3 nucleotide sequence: TGCAGCGTTGAGGATACAGGGGGCGTCACTGAAGCTTTCTTT. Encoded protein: CSVEDTGGVTEAFF.

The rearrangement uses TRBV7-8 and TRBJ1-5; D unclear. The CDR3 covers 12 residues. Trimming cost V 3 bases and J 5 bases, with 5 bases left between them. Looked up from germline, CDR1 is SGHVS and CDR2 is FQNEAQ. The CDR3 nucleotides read TGTGCCAGCAGCTTTGCGGATCAGCCCCAGCATTTT. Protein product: CASSFADQPQHF. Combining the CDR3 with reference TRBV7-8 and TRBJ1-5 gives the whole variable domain GAGVSQSPRYKVAKRGQDVALRCDPISGHVSLFWYQQALGQGPEFLTYFQNEAQLDKSGLPSDRFFAERPEGSVSTLKIQRTQQEDSAVYLCASSFADQPQHFGDGTRLSIL.